This T cell receptor beta chain is from a study of blood T cell repertoires in COVID-19. The overall study: The study drew acute and convalescent COVID-19 samples from the United States, Italy and Spain. The cDNA or gDNA used as material had been derived from T cells, B-cell-depleted T cells, or PBMCs.

The CDR3 has 14 amino acids. CDR1 SGHRS and CDR2 YFSETQ come from the germline V gene. Deletions cut 0 bases from V and 0 bases from J, with 7 bases between. As originally analysed: Cell counts per sample came from amplifying reference gene primers. The repertoire was sequenced with immunoSEQ multiplex PCR; TCRdb's copy has only in-frame clones and lacks some. That table supplies the V and J calls and clone size; D and trimming were determined from the DNA. Of 450,000 or so clones listed, 85% to 90% are singletons. It was during active infection that Seattle patients were enrolled and then longitudinally followed.

Input material: peripheral blood. The source is a man aged 18 to 29 with COVID-19, enrolled during active disease. The chain is built from TRBV5-1 and TRBJ2-7; D is unresolved. The CDR3 loop is CASSLEAASYEQYF. The CDR3 DNA reads as TGCGCCAGCAGCTTGGAAGCTGCCTCCTACGAGCAGTACTTC.